Sequencing of this T cell receptor (beta chain) was carried out in a study of blood T cells in healthy people across ages (dated by TCRdb to between 2014 and 2017). General notes on the study: In model experiments, template switching captured roughly one uniquely barcoded TCR beta cDNA molecule for every two T cells. The study measured age-related changes in TCR beta repertoire diversity using deep sequencing normalized with unique cDNA molecular identifiers. The donors were split into four age groups: young (average about 15 years), middle-aged (nearly 40), aged (62) and long-lived (roughly 86). To avoid experimental bias, donors of different ages were spread randomly across the sequencing lanes. The study analyzed two additional independent replicas of 1 million unique cDNA reads from the same blood draw for two donors, one aged 18 to 29 and one aged 80 or older.

The library was generated by 5' RACE. These reads were obtained on an Illumina HiSeq 2500. A second roughly 7 to 11 cycle PCR used a sample-barcoded 5' primer and a J-beta primer mix. Each TCR beta cDNA molecule received a unique molecular identifier from a template-switch 5' adaptor carrying 12 random nucleotides. At least 2.5 million CDR3-containing paired-end reads were obtained from each sample. The Mint cDNA synthesis kit, primed by a TRBC-specific oligonucleotide, was used to synthesize first-strand cDNA from all RNA. Following uracil-DNA glycosylase treatment, a first 18-cycle PCR with universal primers M1SS and BC2_uni_R was performed on all cDNA. Per the authors' processing: For normalization, 1 million high-quality reads were randomly selected from each sample, with every read carrying a distinct molecular identifier. Instead of being binned into consensus sequences, reads with shared molecular identifiers were discarded. CDR3 identification, clonotype clustering and error correction used MiTCR with a Q25 quality threshold and the strictest error-elimination algorithm. A nonparametric unseen species model with Euler transformation was used to estimate a lower bound on total TCR beta diversity. TCRdb reanalyzed the raw reads on its own, using fastp at Q25 for trimming and MiXCR for clone calling, and kept in-frame beta chains. Identical CDR3 protein sequences are pooled into one entry, listed with their most common genes and DNA. For this entry, the V and J calls and clone size follow TCRdb and not the study's own pipeline. Here the sample has 1.5 million to 2 million distinct CDR3 sequences; around 48% occur a single time. The ten largest clones represent over 2% of the sample.

V ends up 6 bases short and J 2 bases short, with an unmatched junction base count of 10. Reading the germline V gene (reference sequence) gives CDR1 SGHAT and CDR2 FQDESV. The CDR3, cysteine through phenylalanine, is 16 amino acids long. Solely the CDR3 DNA is kept, with 48 bases framed from the first base. On the study overall, not on this receptor specifically: The long-lived group showed more naive CD4+ T cells, fewer expanded clones and increased TCR diversity than the aged group, suggesting age selection. As age increased, observed TCR beta diversity per million T cells dropped in a roughly linear way, and a significant reduction was already evident by age about 40. Because donor CMV infection status was unknown, age-related changes in expanded clonotypes were potentially confounded. Estimates of total diversity from one million sequenced T cells were regarded as lower bounds and underestimates. The percentage of naive T cells measured by flow cytometry correlated strongly with observed TCR beta diversity. Since profiling was done on bulk unsorted PBMCs, naive and antigen-experienced compartments could not be conclusively compared.

Donors were a few dozen systemically healthy Caucasian individuals from Russia aged 6 to 90 years. Each donor gave roughly 11 milliliters of peripheral blood, drawn into EDTA-treated Vacutainer tubes. Ficoll-Paque density-gradient centrifugation was used to isolate PBMCs, with at least 6.5 million per sample. Total RNA, at least 6 micrograms per sample, was extracted from PBMCs with Trizol reagent. The percentages of naive CD45RAhigh/CD27high T cells were determined by flow cytometry on a PBMC aliquot from every donor. This clonotype was observed a few times. Its antigen remains unidentified. No much larger clone is present one base from it, and per-base qualities are unavailable.

This clonotype was sampled from a woman between 35 and 50 years old in good health. The chain was built from TRBV11-1 and TRBJ2-1; 7 middle bases align to TRBD2. Sequenced sample: blood. The CDR3 protein is CASSPFSGAAYNEQFF. Read as DNA, the sequence is TGTGCCAGCAGTCCATTCAGCGGGGCCGCCTACAATGAGCAGTTCTTC.